These T cell receptor beta chains were read from a single sample in a study of T cells after posttransplantation cyclophosphamide. The table came from immunoSEQ multiplex PCR; TCRdb's copy has only in-frame clones and leaves some out. The table lists around 2,900 clones, no singletons, with about 14% in the top ten. The material was PBMCs, obtained after allogeneic stem cell transplant with posttransplant cyclophosphamide. The source is a female patient in her 60s who received an allogeneic stem cell transplant from a related donor and was CMV-positive. Some T cells may be the graft donor's. Each CDR3 is given with its conserved first and last residue. Fields, in order: J gene, V gene, D gene, clone size, CDR3 DNA, CDR3 protein. D genes are given only for firm matches. Not every row has a clone size; where given, it reads once, few, many or a size class.

TRBJ2-7	TRBV5-1	NA	many	TGCGCCAGCAGCTTGACTACCTCCGACGAGCAGTACTTC	CASSLTTSDEQYF
TRBJ2-5	TRBV4-1	TRBD2	NA	TGCGCCAGCAGCCAAGTGGGGGGGGATGGGGAGCAGTACTTC	CASSQVGGDGEQYF
TRBJ1-2	TRBV7-2	TRBD1	many	TGTGCCAGCAGGTTACGGGACAGTGGCTATGGCTACACCTTC	CASRLRDSGYGYTF
TRBJ2-2	TRBV10-1	TRBD2	many	TGCGCCAGCAGTGCAGCGGGGGGTGCCGGGGAGCTGTTTTTT	CASSAAGGAGELFF
TRBJ2-5	TRBV9	TRBD2	NA	TGTGCCAGCAGCGTTTCTAGCGGGGGTGCGTACCAAGAGACCCAGTACTTC	CASSVSSGGAYQETQYF
TRBJ1-2	TRBV28	NA	many	TGTGCCAGCAGTTCCCCCTTTCTAGGCAGCCTCGGCTACACCTTC	CASSSPFLGSLGYTF
TRBJ2-1	TRBV28	TRBD2	medium-sized	TGTGCCAGCAGTTTTGGCGGGGGGGCCCAGGGTGAGCAGTTCTTC	CASSFGGGAQGEQFF
TRBJ2-5	TRBV2	TRBD1	few	TGTGCCAGCAGCCTGGACAGGACGAGGGAGACCCAGTACTTC	CASSLDRTRETQYF
TRBJ2-1	TRBV6-6	NA	many	TGTGCCAGCACTCCGCGGGGAGGATCCTACAATGAGCAGTTCTTC	CASTPRGGSYNEQFF
TRBJ2-4	TRBV9	TRBD2	few	TGTGCCAGCAGCGTAGTGGCGGGAGCGGGCAGAAACATTCAGTACTTC	CASSVVAGAGRNIQYF
TRBJ2-3	TRBV11-3	TRBD2	many	TGTGCCAGCAGCTCCTTAGCGGGGGGTTCAGATACGCAGTATTTT	CASSSLAGGSDTQYF
TRBJ2-2	TRBV2	NA	many	TGTGCCAGCAAGGACACCGGGGAGCTGTTTTTT	CASKDTGELFF
TRBJ2-1	TRBV28	NA	many	TGTGCCAGCAGTCCGACTAGGATAAGCGAGCAGTTCTTC	CASSPTRISEQFF
TRBJ1-2	TRBV12-3/TRBV12-4	NA	many	TGTGCCAGCAGCTTCTCCTCTAACTATGGCTACACCTTC	CASSFSSNYGYTF
TRBJ1-3	TRBV2	NA	many	TGTGCCAGCAGGGGGGACATTTCTGGAAACACCATATATTTT	CASRGDISGNTIYF
TRBJ2-1	TRBV4-2	TRBD2	many	TGTGCCAGCAGAGGACTAGTTAACAATGAGCAGTTCTTC	CASRGLVNNEQFF
TRBJ1-3	TRBV6-5	NA	many	TGTGCCAGCAGTTACGGCAGGGGTTACTCTGGAAACACCATATATTTT	CASSYGRGYSGNTIYF
TRBJ1-5	TRBV7-2	TRBD1	many	TGTGCCAGCAGCTTCATGGCAGGGGGAAATCAGCCCCAGCATTTT	CASSFMAGGNQPQHF
TRBJ1-5	TRBV6-1	NA	NA	TGTGCCAGCAGTGAATGGGAGACAGGTCTTGATCAGCCCCAGCATTTT	CASSEWETGLDQPQHF
TRBJ1-6	TRBV27	NA	few	TGTGCCAGCAATCGAGCGGGGAATTCACCCCTCCACTTT	CASNRAGNSPLHF
TRBJ1-2	TRBV13	NA	many	TGTGCCAGCAGCTTCGGGGGGGTCTATGGCTACACCTTC	CASSFGGVYGYTF
TRBJ1-2	TRBV30	NA	NA	TGTGCCTGGAGTGATATGGGCCTTGGCTACACCTTC	CAWSDMGLGYTF
TRBJ1-5	TRBV19	TRBD1	many	TGTGCCAGTAGTCGGACAGGGGGCGGTCAGCCCCAGCATTTT	CASSRTGGGQPQHF
TRBJ2-3	TRBV30	TRBD2	NA	TGTGCCTGGAGGGCGGGGGGGAACACAGATACGCAGTATTTT	CAWRAGGNTDTQYF
TRBJ1-5	TRBV7-9	NA	many	TGTGCCAGCAGCAACGGGAGGGACATAGCCTTACAGCCCCAGCATTTT	CASSNGRDIALQPQHF
TRBJ2-2	TRBV4-3	NA	NA	TGCGCCAGCAGCCATTCCGCCAAGGGGTGGGACACCGGGGAGCTGTTTTTT	CASSHSAKGWDTGELFF
TRBJ2-1	TRBV11-1	NA	few	TGTGCCGTAAAGGGGTACAATGAGCAGTTCTTC	CAVKGYNEQFF
TRBJ2-7	TRBV7-2	TRBD2	many	TGTGCCAGCAGCTTAAGAGGGACTAGCGGGAGGTGGGGATACGAGCAGTACTTC	CASSLRGTSGRWGYEQYF
TRBJ1-5	TRBV6-6	NA	many	TGTGCCAGCAGGCGGGAGCAGCCCCAGCATTTT	CASRREQPQHF
TRBJ2-1	TRBV28	NA	many	TGTGCCAGCAGTTTCAACGGCGGTCACTACAATGAGCAGTTCTTC	CASSFNGGHYNEQFF
TRBJ1-2	TRBV28	TRBD1	many	TGTGCCAGCAGCCCCGGACAGGGTGGGTACTATGGCTACACCTTC	CASSPGQGGYYGYTF
TRBJ2-2	TRBV7-6	TRBD1	many	TGTGCCAGCAGCTTCGGGACAGGGCTCACCGGGGAGCTGTTTTTT	CASSFGTGLTGELFF
TRBJ1-2	TRBV18	NA	many	TGTGCCAGCTCTCTGGGGGGGCGCGGCTACACCTTC	CASSLGGRGYTF
TRBJ2-7	TRBV6-5	NA	many	TGTGCCAGCGTGGCCAGGAGGTCCTACGAGCAGTACTTC	CASVARRSYEQYF
TRBJ1-1	TRBV19	TRBD1	many	TGTGCCAGTAGTATAGAAGGGGACAGGGGGCATCTGGATGAAGCTTTCTTT	CASSIEGDRGHLDEAFF
TRBJ1-5	TRBV4-3	NA	many	TGCGCCAGCAGCCAAGATCAGGGAGCCCATCAGCCCCAGCATTTT	CASSQDQGAHQPQHF
TRBJ1-1	TRBV12-3/TRBV12-4	NA	few	TGTGCCAGCGGAGAGGGCCCACGAAACACTGAAGCTTTCTTT	CASGEGPRNTEAFF
TRBJ2-1	TRBV2	NA	many	TGTGCCAGCGAGGGGACAGGTCCGGCGGGAGTGAATCATGAGCAGTTCTTC	CASEGTGPAGVNHEQFF
TRBJ1-5	TRBV19	TRBD1	many	TGTGCCAGTAGAAAAGGACAGGGCCCTTTTCAGCCCCAGCATTTT	CASRKGQGPFQPQHF
TRBJ1-5	TRBV30	NA	many	TGTGCCTGGAGTGTACAGGGAGGTCAGCCCCAGCATTTT	CAWSVQGGQPQHF
TRBJ2-1	TRBV7-2	TRBD2	many	TGTGCCAGCAGCCTACCACCTCTGCTAGCGGGGGTCTACAATGAGCAGTTCTTC	CASSLPPLLAGVYNEQFF
TRBJ2-5	TRBV4-1	NA	medium-sized	TGCGCCAGCAGCCAACACACAGAGGGGGAGAATAAAGAGACCCAGTACTTC	CASSQHTEGENKETQYF
TRBJ1-6	TRBV19	NA	many	TGTGCCAGTAGAATGGAGGGGGGGTCCTATAATTCACCCCTCCACTTT	CASRMEGGSYNSPLHF
TRBJ2-2	TRBV6-2/TRBV6-3	NA	many	TGTGCCAGCAGTTATGGTCCGACAGGGAACACCGGGGAGCTGTTTTTT	CASSYGPTGNTGELFF
TRBJ1-1	TRBV27	TRBD1	many	TGTGCCAGCAGCCTGGACAGGGATCGCACTGAAGCTTTCTTT	CASSLDRDRTEAFF
TRBJ2-2	TRBV9	NA	many	TGTGCCAGCAGCTCTTGGACAGCTCGCGCCGGGGAGCTGTTTTTT	CASSSWTARAGELFF
TRBJ1-5	TRBV5-6	NA	many	TGTGCCAGCAGCTTTATCGGGGGCAATCAGCCCCAGCATTTT	CASSFIGGNQPQHF
TRBJ1-1	TRBV5-1	TRBD1	many	TGCGCCAGCAGCTTGGACTCACAGGGGGACACTGAAGCTTTCTTT	CASSLDSQGDTEAFF
TRBJ1-1	TRBV12-3/TRBV12-4	NA	many	TGTGCCAGCAGTAGTTGGCAGAACACTGAAGCTTTCTTT	CASSSWQNTEAFF
TRBJ2-7	TRBV9	NA	many	TGTGCCAGCAGCGTAGGGTACAGTCCCTACGAGCAGTACTTC	CASSVGYSPYEQYF
TRBJ2-5	TRBV19	TRBD2	many	TGTGCCAGTAGGGACGGGAGGACTGGAGAGACCCAGTACTTC	CASRDGRTGETQYF
TRBJ1-5	TRBV28	NA	many	TGTGCCAGCAGTACAGGTTTTGCTAGCAATCAGCCCCAGCATTTT	CASSTGFASNQPQHF
TRBJ1-2	TRBV10-3	TRBD1	many	TGTGCCACCAATGCTGACAGGGAGGGTGGCTACACCTTC	CATNADREGGYTF
TRBJ2-3	TRBV15	TRBD2	few	TGTGCCACGGCCCTTATGGGTAGCGGGAGCGGTGATACGCAGTATTTT	CATALMGSGSGDTQYF
TRBJ2-7	TRBV15	TRBD2	NA	TGTGCCACCAGCAGAGGGAGTGGGGACTACTCCTACGAGCAGTACTTC	CATSRGSGDYSYEQYF
TRBJ1-3	TRBV13	TRBD1	many	TGTGCCAGCAGCTCCCGGACAGGGGGTGGAAACACCATATATTTT	CASSSRTGGGNTIYF
TRBJ1-2	TRBV12-5	NA	many	TGTGCTAGTGGTTTACAGGGAGGCTATGGCTACACCTTC	CASGLQGGYGYTF
TRBJ2-2	TRBV28	NA	few	TGTGCCAGCAACCTCAGGGAATCCGGGGAGCTGTTTTTT	CASNLRESGELFF
TRBJ1-2	TRBV29-1	TRBD1	few	TGCAGCGTTGATTGGACAGGGGGCGTTCGCTATGGCTACACCTTC	CSVDWTGGVRYGYTF